What follows are 7 T cell receptor beta chains derived from one specimen sequenced in a study of blood T cells in healthy people across ages. A second PCR, run for roughly 7 to 12 cycles, used a sample-barcoded 5' primer plus a J-beta primer mix. TCRdb used MiXCR to reprocess the 5' RACE reads, holding one entry per CDR3 protein. The sample holds around 1,900,000 distinct CDR3 sequences, about 39% seen once. Sequences were obtained from blood. All receptors derive from a human donor in good health.

The chain employs TRBV13 and TRBJ2-1; perhaps TRBD2 as D (5 bases). Germline V gene sequence: CDR1 PRHDT, CDR2 FYEKMQ (reference sequence). Trimming pared 5 bases from V and 6 bases from J, leaving 23 bases between. This CDR3 spans 17 amino acids. The CDR3 DNA reads as TGTGCCAGCAGCCCTTTGCTCGGGTCCCCGGAGGTCAATGAGCAGTTCTTC. Amino acid sequence: CASSPLLGSPEVNEQFF.

This clonotype was seen more than once but under ten times. The gene calls are TRBV28 and TRBJ1-6; D is unclear. Germline V lookup: CDR1 MDHEN, CDR2 SYDVKM. There are 15 residues in the CDR3. Trimming took off 4 bases at V and 7 bases at J, with 14 bases between the two ends. CDR3: CASSSERVPNSPLHF. In DNA form, the CDR3 reads TGTGCCAGCAGTTCCGAGAGGGTTCCGAATTCACCCCTCCACTTT.

The rearrangement joins TRBV7-3 to TRBJ2-7; D possibly corresponds to TRBD1 (6 bases). V lost 5 bases to trimming and J lost 6 bases, with 20 bases between them. Looked up from germline, CDR1 is SGHTA and CDR2 is FQGTGA. The CDR3 consists of 15 residues. The CDR3 here is CASSLLQGAPGEQYF. In nucleotides, the CDR3 is TGTGCCAGCAGCCTCTTACAGGGTGCTCCTGGCGAGCAGTACTTC.

The V gene is TRBV5-1, the J gene TRBJ1-1; D is possibly TRBD1 (6 bases). CDR1 is SGHRS, CDR2 YFSETQ, per germline. V gave up 5 bases and J gave up 1 base, with 24 bases separating them. There are 18 residues in the CDR3. The CDR3 coding sequence is TGCGCCAGCAGTTACACCGGGACAACCACTATACAGAACACTGAAGCTTTCTTT. This gives the protein CASSYTGTTTIQNTEAFF.

This chain uses TRBV29-1 with TRBJ2-7; 9 positions agree with TRBD2. The end of the DNA fits TRBJ2-4 better, so the J call may be wrong. The CDR3 extends over 15 amino acids. Germline CDR1 SQVTM, CDR2 ANQGSEA. CDR3 in amino acids: CSVVGGGAVKNIQYF. The CDR3 nucleotides are TGCAGCGTTGTGGGCGGGGGGGCCGTCAAAAACATTCAGTACTTC.

This chain uses TRBV6-1 with TRBJ2-4; D ambiguous. Deletions cut 2 bases from V and 7 bases from J, with 6 bases between. The CDR3 is 12 residues long. Germline CDR1 reads MNHNS; CDR2 reads SASEGT. CDR3 coding DNA: TGTGCCAGCAGTGAATTGAGGAACATTCAGTACTTC. It translates to CASSELRNIQYF.

The chain carries TRBV3-1 and TRBJ2-5, with D tentatively TRBD1 (6 bases). Trimming stripped 0 bases from V and 5 bases from J, with 16 bases between. CDR3 size: 16 residues. Germline-derived CDR1 and CDR2 are LGHDT and YNNKEL (reference sequence). In DNA form, the CDR3 reads TGTGCCAGCAGCCAAGATCTTGGGCTCCAGGGGGAGACCCAGTACTTC. This sequence encodes CASSQDLGLQGETQYF.